A single sample is the source of the 28 T cell receptor beta chains below, sequenced in a study of OX40 agonist ivuxolimab in advanced cancers. Sequencing used immunoSEQ multiplex PCR; TCRdb keeps in-frame clones, though not all of them. This table has about 60,000 clones, about 86% appearing once. The sample in question was CD4+ or CD8+ T cells sorted from blood, obtained in a trial of the OX40 agonist ivuxolimab. The receptors originated from an adult with an advanced solid tumor such as melanoma, head and neck, liver or kidney cancer.

The chain employs TRBV19 and TRBJ1-1; maybe TRBD1 (5 bases). The CDR3 extends over 14 amino acids. Germline lookup yields CDR1 LNHDA and CDR2 SQIVND (reference sequence). V lost 7 bases and J 4 bases, leaving 16 bases between the germline ends. The CDR3: CASTRGQGLTEAFF. CDR3 nucleotides: TGTGCCAGTACCCGAGGTCAGGGCCTCACTGAAGCTTTCTTT.

CDR3 in DNA: TGTGCCAGCAGTTTCCCGCACGAGCGGGTTTCGAACACCGGGGAGCTGTTTTTT. Amino acid sequence: CASSFPHERVSNTGELFF. The chain uses TRBV2 and TRBJ2-2; TRBD2 might be the D (6 bases). The CDR3 is 18 residues long. Germline lookup yields CDR1 SNHLY and CDR2 FYNNEI. Between the trimmed V and J ends, which lost 5 bases and 0 bases, there was a span of 19 bases.

This clone appeared a single time. The chain recombines TRBV7-8 with TRBJ2-5; no clear D. The CDR3 is 19 amino acids. V was cut by 1 base and J by 3 bases, with 24 bases left in between. In germline, CDR1 is SGHVS, CDR2 FQNEAQ. CDR3 nucleotides: TGTGCCAGCAGCTTAGGTATTGGAAGAACGAGAGTCCCTAAAGAGACCCAGTACTTC. It yields the protein CASSLGIGRTRVPKETQYF.

This clone has a handful of counts. This sequence joins TRBV4-1 and TRBJ2-1; TRBD2 matches 9 bases. The V gene end was trimmed by 0 bases and the J gene end by 5 bases; junction bases not matched to a gene: 5. In germline, CDR1 is MGHRA, CDR2 YSYEKL. CDR3 length equals 16 residues. The CDR3 DNA sequence: TGCGCCAGCAGCCAAGATTCTAGCGGGGTCAACAATGAGCAGTTCTTC. Translation: CASSQDSSGVNNEQFF.

V usage is TRBV6-1 and J usage is TRBJ2-4; D is unclear. The CDR3 spans 17 residues. V was pared by 2 bases and J by 0 bases, with 14 bases between. From germline, CDR1 is MNHNS and CDR2 SASEGT. The CDR3 nucleotides are TGTGCCAGCAGTGAAAACCCAGGACCGATAGCCAAAAACATTCAGTACTTC. Translating gives CASSENPGPIAKNIQYF.

The chain uses TRBV6-5 and TRBJ2-7; tentatively, D is TRBD1 or TRBD2 (5 bases each). V was clipped by 3 bases and J by 2 bases, with 17 bases between them. There are 16 residues in the CDR3. CDR1 and CDR2 from the germline V gene are MNHEY and SVGAGI. CDR3 sequence (DNA): TGTGCCAGCAGTTATATCCCCGGGACCGCTACCTACGAGCAGTACTTC. It translates to CASSYIPGTATYEQYF.

The V gene is TRBV16, the J gene TRBJ2-7, with D tentatively TRBD1 (6 bases). Trimming left V 4 bases short and J 0 bases short, with 16 bases between. The germline CDR1 and CDR2 sequences are KGHSY and FQNENV. The CDR3 is 16 amino acids. The CDR3 region is CASSLTGLPASYEQYF. The CDR3 nucleotides read TGTGCCAGCAGCCTTACAGGGCTACCTGCCTCCTACGAGCAGTACTTC.

The chain couples TRBV5-1 to TRBJ1-6; 9 positions match TRBD1. The germline V gene has CDR1 SGHRS and CDR2 YFSETQ. The CDR3 loop spans 15 amino acids. V lost 5 bases and J lost 7; bases outside the gene matches: 7. This CDR3 reads CASRPSGTGNSPLHF. CDR3 sequence (DNA): TGCGCCAGCAGACCCTCCGGGACAGGGAATTCACCCCTCCACTTT.

The V and J genes are TRBV2 and TRBJ1-2; D gene ambiguous. The V end lost 7 bases, the J end lost 8 bases, and 20 bases lay between the germline ends. The CDR3 has 14 residues. Looked up from germline, CDR1 is SNHLY and CDR2 is FYNNEI. CDR3 bases: TGTGCCAGCACCCACGAGGTAGGGTCGGGCGGCTACACCTTC. Translation gives CASTHEVGSGGYTF.

The chain joins TRBV18 to TRBJ2-2, with 9 bases aligning to TRBD1. Germline lookup yields CDR1 KGHSH and CDR2 LQKENI. The length of the CDR3 is 16 residues. Unmatched junction bases numbered 4, after V lost 5 bases and J lost 0 bases. For the CDR3, the DNA is TGTGCCAGCTCATTCGGACAGGGGTCGAACACCGGGGAGCTGTTTTTT. This gives the protein CASSFGQGSNTGELFF. The full variable domain, completed using reference TRBV18 and TRBJ2-2, is NAGVMQNPRHLVRRRGQEARLRCSPMKGHSHVYWYRQLPEEGLKFMVYLQKENIIDESGMPKERFSAEFPKEGPSILRIQQVVRGDSAAYFCASSFGQGSNTGELFFGEGSRLTVL.

The V and J genes are TRBV7-9 and TRBJ1-4; D gene ambiguous. The germline V gene encodes CDR1 SEHNR and CDR2 FQNEAQ (reference sequence). V was cut by 3 bases and J by 7 bases, with 9 bases left in between. The CDR3 totals 13 residues. DNA for the CDR3: TGTGCCAGCAGCTTGGCTACAGTTGAAAAACTGTTTTTT. This codes for CASSLATVEKLFF.

The chain employs TRBV19 and TRBJ1-3; no definite D call. Germline V gene data show CDR1 as LNHDA and CDR2 as SQIVND (reference sequence). V was shortened by 4 bases and J by 0 bases, with 1 base between the two germline ends. The CDR3 totals 12 residues. CDR3 coding DNA: TGTGCCAGTAGTACCTCTGGAAACACCATATATTTT. Translation: CASSTSGNTIYF.

V is TRBV18 and J is TRBJ2-6; D remains ambiguous. Germline-derived CDR1 and CDR2 are KGHSH and LQKENI. The CDR3 has 15 residues. Trimming left V 2 bases short and J 4 bases short, with 9 bases between. CDR3 sequence reads: CASSPEAAGANVLTF. In nucleotides, the CDR3 is TGTGCCAGCTCACCAGAGGCAGCCGGGGCCAACGTCCTGACTTTC.

This clone is a singleton in its sample. The chain employs TRBV6-5 and TRBJ1-5; 7 nucleotides agree with TRBD1. V lost 6 bases and J lost 6; bases outside the gene matches: 8. Germline V gene data show CDR1 as MNHEY and CDR2 as SVGAGI. The CDR3 sequence is 14 residues long. In DNA form, the CDR3 reads TGTGCCAGCAGCTATGGAGGGGGCGGTCAGCCCCAGCATTTT. Its protein product is CASSYGGGGQPQHF.

This chain links TRBV7-2 with TRBJ2-1; 9 nucleotides agree with TRBD2. The CDR3 contains 15 residues. The V gene end was trimmed by 5 bases and the J gene end by 3 bases; junction bases not matched to a gene: 5. The germline V gene encodes CDR1 SGHTA and CDR2 FQGNSA. This CDR3 reads CASSPSGGHYNEQFF. The CDR3 DNA reads as TGTGCCAGCAGCCCAAGCGGGGGGCACTACAATGAGCAGTTCTTC.

The rearrangement uses TRBV5-1 and TRBJ2-2, with 8 bases fitting TRBD2. The CDR3 is 17 residues long. With 0 bases clipped from V and 0 bases from J, the junction kept 4 bases outside the gene matches. Germline V gene sequence: CDR1 SGHRS, CDR2 YFSETQ. In DNA, the CDR3 is TGCGCCAGCAGCTTGGGTCATAGCGGGACGAACACCGGGGAGCTGTTTTTT. Its translation is CASSLGHSGTNTGELFF.

The chain carries TRBV11-3 and TRBJ1-1; D is possibly TRBD1 (5 bases). CDR3 length: 13 residues. The ends were cut back, 3 bases at V and 3 bases at J, with 8 bases in the middle. Germline V gives CDR1 SGHNT, CDR2 YENEEA. This CDR3 is CASSLRRDTEAFF. Written as DNA, the CDR3 is TGTGCCAGCAGCTTGCGCAGGGACACTGAAGCTTTCTTT.

This clone was observed a single time. No DNA is shown, since the ends of the CDR3 on it are uncertain; the CDR3 is the one TCRdb lists. The rearrangement uses TRBV6-4 and TRBJ1-2. The CDR3 has 15 amino acids, counting both end residues. From germline, CDR1 is MRHNA and CDR2 SNTAGT. The CDR3 protein is CASSAGILEKDGYTF.

V usage is TRBV30 and J usage is TRBJ1-2; unclear D gene. This CDR3 spans 14 amino acids. The ends were cut back, 3 bases at V and 0 bases at J, with 11 bases in the middle. CDR1 GTSNPN and CDR2 SVGIG come from the germline V gene (reference sequence). CDR3 DNA: TGTGCCTGGAGGGGGATTGAGGCTAACTATGGCTACACCTTC. This codes for CAWRGIEANYGYTF.

This sequence joins TRBV11-2 and TRBJ2-7; no clear D. The V end lost 2 bases, the J end lost 4 bases, and 6 bases lay between the germline ends. The germline gives CDR1 SGHAT, CDR2 FQNNGV. CDR3 length equals 12 residues. CDR3 coding DNA: TGTGCCAGCAGCTTAACACGGTACGAGCAGTACTTC. Its translation: CASSLTRYEQYF.

The V and J genes are TRBV11-2 and TRBJ1-1; D gene unclear. The CDR3 contains 13 residues. Germline V lookup: CDR1 SGHAT, CDR2 FQNNGV. The V gene lost 1 base and the J gene lost 5 bases, with 8 bases spanning the gap. CDR3 sequence reads: CASSLAGWTEAFF. In nucleotides, the CDR3 is TGTGCCAGCAGCTTAGCTGGGTGGACTGAAGCTTTCTTT.

The gene calls are TRBV6-5 and TRBJ2-5; 10 bases line up with TRBD1. The CDR3 sequence is 14 residues long. After removal of 6 bases from V and 3 bases from J, the junction contained 4 bases not matched to a gene. Germline CDR1 MNHEY, CDR2 SVGAGI. As DNA, the CDR3 is TGTGCCAGCAGACCGACAGGGGGCAAAGAGACCCAGTACTTC. Its translation is CASRPTGGKETQYF.

The rearrangement links TRBV15 to TRBJ2-6, with D unclear. Trimming took off 1 base at V and 0 bases at J, with 4 bases between the two ends. The CDR3 spans 15 residues. Germline CDR1 LNHNV, CDR2 YYDKDF (reference sequence). The CDR3 coding sequence is TGTGCCACCAGCAGAGTTATCTCTGGGGCCAACGTCCTGACTTTC. This encodes CATSRVISGANVLTF.

The chain joins TRBV19 to TRBJ1-5; TRBD1 aligns across 7 bases. The CDR3 consists of 15 residues. Germline V gene sequence: CDR1 LNHDA, CDR2 SQIVND (reference sequence). V dropped 9 bases and J dropped 4; count of bases not matched to a gene: 12. CDR3 DNA: TGTGCCAGCAAGGATGACCCGACAGGGAATCAGCCCCAGCATTTT. This codes for CASKDDPTGNQPQHF.

This clone has only one observation. CDR3 DNA: TGTGCCAGCAGCTTCGGGACAGTTAATGAAAAACTGTTTTTT. It is translated as CASSFGTVNEKLFF. This rearrangement joins TRBV7-2 to TRBJ1-4, with 7 bases fitting TRBD1. In germline, CDR1 is SGHTA, CDR2 FQGNSA. V shed 3 bases, J shed 4 bases, and the junction held 2 bases outside the gene matches. The CDR3 contains 14 residues.

The rearrangement joins TRBV5-1 to TRBJ2-3, with 8 bases lining up with TRBD1. CDR1 and CDR2 (germline): SGHRS, YFSETQ. The CDR3 consists of 16 residues. V trimming: 5 bases; J trimming: 2 bases; junction bases outside the gene matches: 10. The CDR3 nucleotides are TGCGCCAGCAGTTTCGGACAGGGTTCCTTCACAGATACGCAGTATTTT. Protein sequence: CASSFGQGSFTDTQYF.

This clone occurred once. The chain employs TRBV5-4 and TRBJ2-5; tentative D call: TRBD2 (5 bases). CDR3 size: 13 residues. V was cut by 0 bases and J by 5 bases, with 8 bases left in between. The germline gives CDR1 SGHNT, CDR2 YYREEE (reference sequence). CDR3 in amino acids: CASSLASRETQYF. The CDR3 DNA is TGTGCCAGCAGCTTGGCTAGCCGCGAGACCCAGTACTTC.

This clone was seen a handful of times. The rearrangement uses TRBV14 and TRBJ1-1; D gene ambiguous. Per the germline V gene, CDR1 is SGHDN and CDR2 is FVKESK. The CDR3 runs 14 residues. The V gene lost 0 bases and the J gene lost 4 bases, with 9 bases spanning the gap. CDR3 protein: CASSQDLRVTEAFF. The CDR3 DNA reads TGTGCCAGCAGCCAAGATCTGCGAGTCACTGAAGCTTTCTTT.